This T cell receptor (beta chain) was found in a study of control samples from healthy donors and cancer patients. Clones were read by immunoSEQ multiplex PCR, and TCRdb kept only the in-frame ones, dropping some. Found here are 90,000 to 130,000 clones, almost 85% of them singletons; the top ten hold about 5.9%. The V gene's germline CDR1 is LGHNA and CDR2 YSLEER. The CDR3 covers 16 residues. Trimming pared 2 bases from V and 7 bases from J, leaving 18 bases between. In its sample, this clone was seen once. The sequence was collected from a man between 18 and 35 years old in good health. Sequenced: blood. The chain combines TRBV4-3 with TRBJ1-5, with a tentative D call TRBD1 (6 bases). CDR3 coding DNA: TGCGCCAGCAGCCAATTCATCGGGGGCTCGGGACAGCCCCAGCATTTT. This gives the protein CASSQFIGGSGQPQHF.